The next 15 T cell receptor beta chains were all read from a single sample in a study of metastatic and nonmetastatic thyroid tumors. TCRdb re-clonotyped the PCR reads via MiXCR. This sample has roughly 89,000 clones, with 9.5% to 15% found just once. Nobody among the patients had been given any treatment before thyroid surgery. Source material: tumor tissue. The receptors come from a female donor with papillary thyroid cancer or a benign thyroid nodule (not recorded which). Some clones in this sample may be carry-over from other donors' samples.

This clone was detected many times. The chain has TRBV27 and TRBJ2-7, with D perhaps TRBD1 (5 bases). V was shortened by 5 bases and J by 0 bases, with 8 bases between the two germline ends. The CDR3 runs to 13 residues. Per germline, CDR1 MNHEY and CDR2 SMNVEV (reference sequence). The CDR3 sequence is CASSGQGSYEQYF. The CDR3 coding sequence is TGTGCCAGCAGTGGGCAGGGCTCCTACGAGCAGTACTTC.

This clone was counted many times. The CDR3 spells CASSSRFNSPLHF. Here the CDR3 DNA reads TGTGCCAGCAGTTCTCGGTTCAATTCACCCCTCCACTTT. The rearrangement uses TRBV27 and TRBJ1-6; D not resolved. Trimming shortened V by 4 bases and J by 7 bases, and 8 bases separated the two germline ends. Germline CDR1 is MNHEY and CDR2 is SMNVEV (reference sequence). There are 13 residues in the CDR3.

This clone was seen many times. The rearrangement uses TRBV10-2 and TRBJ2-2, with D possibly matching TRBD2 (6 bases). CDR3 length: 16 residues. Trimming pared 6 bases from V and 2 bases from J, leaving 16 bases between. The germline V gene has CDR1 WSHSY and CDR2 SAAADI. The CDR3 DNA follows: TGCGCCAGCAGGCTTAAGCCGGGACTTAACACCGGGGAGCTGTTTTTT. It encodes CASRLKPGLNTGELFF.

This clone was counted a few times. A junction end diverges from the germline sequence, so it may reflect a read error. This chain connects TRBV3-1 to TRBJ2-5; D is unresolved. The germline V gene has CDR1 LGHDT and CDR2 YNNKEL (reference sequence). The CDR3 extends over 14 amino acids. The CDR3 loop reads CASSHFTTQETPYF. As DNA, the CDR3 is TGTGCCAGCAGCCATTTTACAACTCAAGAGACCCCGTACTTC.

This clone occurred a few times. A much larger clone lies one base from this, so it may be a read error. Distinct nucleotide sequences in the sample also encode this CDR3. The chain joins TRBV6-1 to TRBJ1-2, with D unclear. Germline CDR1 is MNHNS and CDR2 is SASEGT. The CDR3 extends over 12 amino acids. The V end was cut by 7 bases, the J end by 7 bases, with 13 bases between. The CDR3 protein is CASTPWPGGYTF. The CDR3 DNA sequence: TGTGCCAGCACACCCTGGCCGGGTGGCTACACCTTC.

This clone was detected ten times or more. The chain uses TRBV28 and TRBJ2-5; 9 bases are shared with TRBD1. Germline CDR1 and CDR2: MDHEN and SYDVKM. The junction had 10 bases not matched to a gene; V was cut back by 6 bases and J by 5 bases. The CDR3 length is 15 residues. In nucleotides, the CDR3 is TGTGCCAGCAGGCCGGACAGGGGAGGGGGGGAGACCCAGTACTTC. Translated: CASRPDRGGGETQYF. The variable domain in full, with the rest retrieved from reference TRBV28 and TRBJ2-5, is DVKVTQSSRYLVKRTGEKVFLECVQDMDHENMFWYRQDPGLGLRLIYFSYDVKMKEKGDIPEGYSVSREKKERFSLILESASTNQTSMYLCASRPDRGGGETQYFGPGTRLLVL.

This clone has at least ten counts. Here the CDR3 reads CASSHRPGQGPYEQYF. The CDR3 DNA reads as TGTGCCAGCAGTCACCGGCCGGGACAGGGGCCCTACGAGCAGTACTTC. The chain carries TRBV6-1 and TRBJ2-7; 10 bases fit TRBD1. Germline values: CDR1 MNHNS, CDR2 SASEGT. J was trimmed by 2 bases and V by 5 bases; bases with no gene match: 9. This CDR3 contains 16 residues.

This clone was observed a few times. This could be a read error, since a much larger clone is one nucleotide away. Other DNA sequences in the sample encode the same CDR3. This rearrangement joins TRBV28 to TRBJ2-5; no definite D call. CDR1 and CDR2 from the germline V gene are MDHEN and SYDVKM. The CDR3 runs to 11 residues. In nucleotides, the CDR3 is TGTGCAAGCAGTTTAGGGGAGACCCAGTACTTC. Protein product: CASSLGETQYF.

The sample holds many counts of this clone. This chain links TRBV3-1 with TRBJ1-1; D uncertain. The CDR3 spans 14 residues. Germline V CDR1 and CDR2: LGHDT, YNNKEL (reference sequence). Trimming took 2 bases from V and 1 from J, leaving 8 bases between them. The CDR3 DNA reads TGTGCCAGCAGCCAACGGACGGAGAACACTGAAGCTTTCTTT. This gives the protein CASSQRTENTEAFF. The full variable domain, in which reference TRBV3-1 and TRBJ1-1 provide the parts outside the CDR3, is DTAVSQTPKYLVTQMGNDKSIKCEQNLGHDTMYWYKQDSKKFLKIMFSYNNKELIINETVPNRFSPKSPDKAHLNLHINSLELGDSAVYFCASSQRTENTEAFFGQGTRLTVV.

This clone showed up many times. The chain uses TRBV7-3 and TRBJ1-1; TRBD1 matches at 9 bases. With 1 base clipped from V and 6 bases from J, the junction kept 9 bases outside the gene matches. Germline V gene data show CDR1 as SGHTA and CDR2 as FQGTGA. The CDR3 loop spans 16 amino acids. DNA of the CDR3: TGTGCCAGCAGCTTAAGCGGGGGGACAGGGAAGGCTGAAGCTTTCTTT. Its protein product is CASSLSGGTGKAEAFF.

This clone was found many times. The chain uses TRBV5-1 and TRBJ2-7; D assignment may be TRBD1 or TRBD2 (5 bases each). The V gene's germline CDR1 is SGHRS and CDR2 YFSETQ. V lost 7 bases and J 3 bases, leaving 8 bases between the germline ends. CDR3 size: 11 residues. The CDR3 bases are TGCGCCAGCCGGGACCTCTACGAGCAGTACTTC. Translating it yields CASRDLYEQYF.

This clone was detected ten times or more. The chain links TRBV30 to TRBJ1-2; 7 bases are a match to TRBD1. The CDR3 extends over 14 amino acids. CDR1 and CDR2 (germline): GTSNPN, SVGIG (reference sequence). With V trimmed by 6 bases and J by 1 base, 8 bases remained unmatched. The CDR3 DNA sequence: TGTGCCTGCCCGACAGGGCATAATAACTATGGCTACACCTTC. Its translation is CACPTGHNNYGYTF.

As concerns this clone: The junction differs from germline at one of its ends, possibly a read error. The chain couples TRBV30 to TRBJ2-7; TRBD1 is a possible D gene (5 bases). This CDR3 region has 12 residues. The germline V gene encodes CDR1 GTSNPN and CDR2 SVGIG (reference sequence). The CDR3 DNA is TGTGCCTGGAGTTTGGGGCCGTACGAGCAATACTTC. Residues: CAWSLGPYEQYF.

This clone appeared many times. The CDR3 sequence is CASSTGAISGAFF. The CDR3 bases are TGCGCCAGCAGCACGGGGGCAATTTCCGGAGCTTTCTTT. The gene calls are TRBV4-1 and TRBJ1-1; D perhaps matches TRBD1 (6 bases). Between the trimmed V and J ends, which lost 5 bases and 10 bases, there was a span of 17 bases. The CDR3 sequence is 13 residues long. Germline V lookup: CDR1 MGHRA, CDR2 YSYEKL.

This clone came up many times. The chain is built from TRBV20-1 and TRBJ1-5; TRBD1 might be the D (5 bases). V was trimmed by 3 bases and J by 0 bases, leaving 12 bases between them. Germline V gene data show CDR1 as DFQATT and CDR2 as SNEGSKA (reference sequence). CDR3 length equals 15 residues. The CDR3 coding sequence is TGCAGTGCTAGCGACGGACAATATAGCAATCAGCCCCAGCATTTT. This codes for CSASDGQYSNQPQHF.